The rows below give T cell receptor beta chains drawn from one sample of a study of T-cell reconstitution after alpha-beta-depleted transplantation in children. TCRdb ran MiXCR on the PCR reads and lists one entry per CDR3 protein. This sample has some 600,000 distinct CDR3 sequences, with 10% to 15% found just once. This specimen was PBMCs, mostly from graft donor cells, taken 360 days after TCRalphabeta/CD19-depleted stem cell transplant. The receptors come from a male patient between 5 and 17 years old who had a stem cell transplant for acute myeloid leukemia, so the T cells may come from the graft donor. CDR3s include the opening cysteine and the closing phenylalanine or tryptophan. The order of the fields is J gene, V gene, D gene, CDR3 protein. A D gene is named only where the DNA matches it firmly.

TRBJ1-2 TRBV28 . CASKSLVSNYGYTF
TRBJ2-3 TRBV5-1 . CASSLDGTPGADTQYF
TRBJ2-2 TRBV4-2 TRBD2 CASSHFRRLAGGYTGELFF
TRBJ2-1 TRBV28 . CASLPGPFNEQFF
TRBJ2-1 TRBV19 . CASNPFGRGKSNEQFF
TRBJ2-1 TRBV3-1 . CASSPYPKRVYNEQFF
TRBJ2-1 TRBV7-3 . CASSSGLHSYNEQFF
TRBJ2-1 TRBV20-1 TRBD1 CSARDQGTGKMGNEQFF
TRBJ2-1 TRBV20-1 . CSHPRSYNEQFF
TRBJ2-7 TRBV7-9 . CASSFDRLGPEQYF
TRBJ2-1 TRBV5-1 TRBD2 CASSLMISREGYEQFF
TRBJ2-1 TRBV15 . CATSLPGRKTNEQFF
TRBJ2-7 TRBV20-1 . CSASRGGPLYEQYF
TRBJ2-3 TRBV20-1 TRBD1 CSATPGQGGTQYF
TRBJ2-2 TRBV20-1 . CSARMPNTGELFF
TRBJ2-3 TRBV2 TRBD2 CASSGRRTSGSVQAGSSTDTQYF
TRBJ2-3 TRBV2 TRBD2 CASREEGPDTQYF
TRBJ2-7 TRBV24-1 TRBD2 CATSDSGSVIYEQYF
TRBJ2-7 TRBV28 . CASSFRATGAEQYF
TRBJ2-7 TRBV6-2/TRBV6-3 . CASSPGIKQYF
TRBJ2-3 TRBV28 TRBD2 CASSSGTSGLTDTQYF